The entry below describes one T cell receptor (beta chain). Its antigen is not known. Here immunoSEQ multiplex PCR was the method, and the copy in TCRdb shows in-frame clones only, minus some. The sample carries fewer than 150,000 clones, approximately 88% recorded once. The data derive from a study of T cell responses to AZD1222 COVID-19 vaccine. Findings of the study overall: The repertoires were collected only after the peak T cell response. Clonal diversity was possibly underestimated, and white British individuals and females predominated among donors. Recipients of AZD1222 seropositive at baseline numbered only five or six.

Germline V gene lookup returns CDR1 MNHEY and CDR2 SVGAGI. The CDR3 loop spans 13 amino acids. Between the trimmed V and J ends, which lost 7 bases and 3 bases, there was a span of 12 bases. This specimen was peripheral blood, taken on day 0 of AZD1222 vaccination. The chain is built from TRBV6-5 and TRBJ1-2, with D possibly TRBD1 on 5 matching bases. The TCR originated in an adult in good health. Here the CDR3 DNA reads TGTGCCAGCATCAAAGGACAATACTATGGCTACACCTTC. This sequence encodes CASIKGQYYGYTF.